Listed here are 27 T cell receptor beta chains from one sample, sequenced in a study of blood T cell repertoires in COVID-19. The data were produced by immunoSEQ multiplex PCR, yet TCRdb's version contains in-frame clones alone and is incomplete. The sample carries about 500,000 clones, around 87% recorded once. Sequencing was done on a sample of PBMCs or T cells enriched from blood (not recorded which). The receptors were gathered from a woman aged 18 to 35 who had recovered from COVID-19.

The CDR3 here is CASSSSEAQYF. The CDR3 DNA follows: TGTGCCAGCAGCTCCTCCGAGGCCCAGTACTTC. The V gene is TRBV7-2, the J gene TRBJ2-5; D is uncertain. Between the trimmed V and J ends, which lost 4 bases and 9 bases, there was a span of 9 bases. This CDR3 spans 11 amino acids. Per the germline V gene, CDR1 is SGHTA and CDR2 is FQGNSA.

The V call is TRBV4-2, the J call TRBJ1-5; D uncertain. Deletions cut 0 bases from V and 6 bases from J, with 6 bases between. CDR3 length: 13 amino acids. Germline lookup yields CDR1 LGHNA and CDR2 YNFKEQ. The CDR3 DNA follows: TGTGCCAGCAGCCAAGAAGGGAGTCAGCCCCAGCATTTT. Its protein product is CASSQEGSQPQHF.

This clone was observed a few times. The J gene is TRBJ1-1, the V gene TRBV28, with a possible D match to TRBD1 (6 bases). There are 15 residues in the CDR3. With 3 bases removed from V and 0 bases from J, the gap between germline ends came to 11 bases. Germline CDR1 is MDHEN and CDR2 is SYDVKM. The CDR3 protein is CASSFSGTLNTEAFF. Written as DNA, the CDR3 is TGTGCCAGCAGTTTCTCCGGGACACTGAACACTGAAGCTTTCTTT.

The rearrangement links TRBV5-5 to TRBJ1-1; 7 bases align to TRBD1. This CDR3 has 15 amino acids. CDR1 and CDR2 from the germline V gene are SGHKS and YYEKEE (reference sequence). V lost 0 bases, J lost 5 bases, and 7 bases stayed unmatched. This chain's CDR3 is CASSLGGGAWTEAFF. CDR3 nucleotide sequence: TGTGCCAGCAGCTTGGGAGGGGGCGCCTGGACTGAAGCTTTCTTT.

This clone was recorded only once. The chain carries TRBV5-1 and TRBJ2-2; TRBD2 agrees at 10 bases. CDR3 length: 15 amino acids. Germline assignment: CDR1 SGHRS and CDR2 YFSETQ. The V segment lost 7 bases and the J segment 4 bases; nucleotides outside the gene matches: 7. CDR3 region: CASAAGGLGTGELFF. The CDR3 DNA sequence: TGCGCCAGCGCAGCGGGGGGGCTAGGCACCGGGGAGCTGTTTTTT.

A word on this clone: Within the sample, other DNA sequences also encode this same CDR3. The DNA for the CDR3 is TGTGCCAGCAGCTTAGGGGGAAACTCTGGAAACACCATATATTTT. Protein: CASSLGGNSGNTIYF. The rearrangement uses TRBV5-4 and TRBJ1-3; a weak D match, TRBD1 (6 bases). Trimming cost V 2 bases and J 0 bases, with 9 bases left between them. The germline V gene encodes CDR1 SGHNT and CDR2 YYREEE (reference sequence). The CDR3 loop spans 15 amino acids.

There are a few counts of this clone. The chain couples TRBV6-5 to TRBJ1-5, with a possible D match to TRBD1 (6 bases). The CDR3 is 15 amino acids. CDR1 is MNHEY, CDR2 SVGAGI, per germline. Trimming pared 5 bases from V and 0 bases from J, leaving 11 bases between. In nucleotides, the CDR3 is TGTGCCAGCAGTACAGGGAAATATAGCAATCAGCCCCAGCATTTT. Its translation: CASSTGKYSNQPQHF.

This chain links TRBV5-1 with TRBJ1-4, with D perhaps matching TRBD1 (5 bases). CDR3 length equals 17 residues. Germline values: CDR1 SGHRS, CDR2 YFSETQ. V dropped 0 bases and J dropped 5 bases, with 17 bases sitting between them. This CDR3 reads CASSLVGLLGANEKLFF. The CDR3 nucleotides read TGCGCCAGCAGCTTGGTAGGGTTGCTAGGGGCGAATGAAAAACTGTTTTTT.

This chain uses TRBV5-1 with TRBJ1-1; D gene unclear. The V and J ends lost 4 bases and 5 bases respectively, with 15 bases between them. CDR1 SGHRS and CDR2 YFSETQ come from the germline V gene. This CDR3 comprises 14 residues. The CDR3 coding sequence is TGCGCCAGCAGCCAGGCGACCCGAAATACTGAAGCTTTCTTT. This gives the protein CASSQATRNTEAFF. The whole variable domain, filled in from reference TRBV5-1 and TRBJ1-1, reads KAGVTQTPRYLIKTRGQQVTLSCSPISGHRSVSWYQQTPGQGLQFLFEYFSETQRNKGNFPGRFSGRQFSNSRSEMNVSTLELGDSALYLCASSQATRNTEAFFGQGTRLTVV.

The chain is built from TRBV2 and TRBJ2-7; 9 bases map to TRBD1. With 6 bases clipped from V and 2 bases from J, the junction kept 11 bases outside the gene matches. The CDR3 totals 16 residues. CDR1 SNHLY and CDR2 FYNNEI come from the germline V gene. The CDR3 loop is CASRADRGLDAYEQYF. CDR3 DNA: TGTGCCAGCAGGGCTGACAGGGGGTTGGACGCCTACGAGCAGTACTTC.

This chain uses TRBV2 with TRBJ1-5, with 9 bases lining up with TRBD1. With 6 bases clipped from V and 7 bases from J, the junction kept 10 bases outside the gene matches. This CDR3 region has 15 residues. The germline CDR1 and CDR2 sequences are SNHLY and FYNNEI. The CDR3: CASSQTGGDAQPQHF. The CDR3 DNA follows: TGTGCCAGCAGCCAAACAGGGGGCGACGCGCAGCCCCAGCATTTT.

In its sample, this clone was seen once. The chain combines TRBV29-1 with TRBJ2-7, with 8 positions matching TRBD1. Germline V gives CDR1 SQVTM, CDR2 ANQGSEA. The length of the CDR3 is 14 residues. The CDR3 sequence: CSVKLTGEPIEQYF. In DNA, the CDR3 is TGCAGTGTTAAACTGACAGGGGAACCGATTGAGCAGTACTTC.

The CDR3 nucleotides are TGTGCCTGGAGGACAGGTTTGGGTACGCAGTATTTT. Encoded protein: CAWRTGLGTQYF. The chain recombines TRBV5-4 with TRBJ2-3; 7 positions match TRBD1. Germline V gene data show CDR1 as SGHNT and CDR2 as YYREEE (reference sequence). This CDR3 is 12 amino acids long. V dropped 10 bases and J dropped 8; count of bases not matched to a gene: 10.

This clone was counted a few times. This chain links TRBV2 with TRBJ1-1, with D possibly TRBD1 on 5 matching bases. The germline CDR1 and CDR2 sequences are SNHLY and FYNNEI. The CDR3 length is 14 residues. Trimming shortened V by 5 bases and J by 2 bases, and 12 bases separated the two germline ends. The CDR3 loop reads CASSFFRENTEAFF. Here the CDR3 DNA reads TGTGCCAGCAGTTTCTTCAGGGAAAACACTGAAGCTTTCTTT.

The rearrangement links TRBV5-1 to TRBJ2-6, with a tentative D call TRBD1 (5 bases). The germline CDR1 and CDR2 sequences are SGHRS and YFSETQ. The ends were cut back, 5 bases at V and 0 bases at J, with 12 bases in the middle. The CDR3 is 16 residues long. The CDR3 is CASSPRTGSGANVLTF. The CDR3 DNA reads as TGCGCCAGCAGTCCCCGCACAGGCTCTGGGGCCAACGTCCTGACTTTC. Filled out from reference TRBV5-1 and TRBJ2-6, the complete variable domain reads KAGVTQTPRYLIKTRGQQVTLSCSPISGHRSVSWYQQTPGQGLQFLFEYFSETQRNKGNFPGRFSGRQFSNSRSEMNVSTLELGDSALYLCASSPRTGSGANVLTFGAGSRLTVL.

CDR3 amino acids: CASSYGRVEEKLFF. The CDR3 bases are TGTGCCAGCAGTTACGGCAGGGTGGAAGAAAAACTGTTTTTT. This chain links TRBV2 with TRBJ1-4; D possibly corresponds to TRBD1 (5 bases). CDR1 is SNHLY, CDR2 FYNNEI, per germline. V lost 5 bases to trimming and J lost 8 bases, with 15 bases between them. The CDR3 sequence is 14 residues long.

The CDR3 reads CASSLQGGSGNTIYF. The CDR3, as DNA: TGTGCCAGCAGCCTTCAGGGGGGCTCTGGAAACACCATATATTTT. V is TRBV5-5 and J is TRBJ1-3, with 7 bases matching TRBD1. The ends lost 4 bases at V and 0 bases at J; junction bases unmatched: 4. Germline CDR1 reads SGHKS; CDR2 reads YYEKEE (reference sequence). The CDR3 has 15 residues.

The chain links TRBV3-1 (or the pseudogene TRBV3-2) to TRBJ1-1; D gene unclear. Germline V gene data show CDR1 as LGHDT and CDR2 as YNNKEL (reference sequence). Between the trimmed V and J ends, which lost 6 bases and 1 base, there was a span of 6 bases. The CDR3 sequence is 12 residues long. The CDR3 spells CASRRENTEAFF. CDR3 DNA: TGTGCCAGCAGGAGGGAGAACACTGAAGCTTTCTTT.

CDR3 DNA: TGCGCCAGCAGCTATTCGGTCGGGACTAATGAAAAACTGTTTTTT. The encoded protein is CASSYSVGTNEKLFF. V usage is TRBV5-1 and J usage is TRBJ1-4; D is ambiguous. This CDR3 has 15 amino acids. V lost 3 bases, J lost 2 bases, and 11 bases lay in between. Per the germline V gene, CDR1 is SGHRS and CDR2 is YFSETQ.

This rearrangement joins TRBV21-1 to TRBJ1-2; the DNA was not compared with TRBD1, the D call given in the table. TRBV21-1 is shown as a pseudogene. The CDR3 consists of 17 residues. In DNA form, the CDR3 reads TGTGCCAGCAGCCTTCCCCGGACAGAAAGTATAACCTATGGCTACACCTTC. Its translation is CASSLPRTESITYGYTF.

This chain joins TRBV5-5 and TRBJ2-2; 7 bases align to TRBD2. J lost 6 bases, V lost 4 bases, and 3 bases had no gene match. There are 13 residues in the CDR3. Germline lookup yields CDR1 SGHKS and CDR2 YYEKEE (reference sequence). This CDR3 is CASSLGLAGELFF. The CDR3 coding sequence is TGTGCCAGCAGCCTAGGACTAGCCGGGGAGCTGTTTTTT.

This clone appeared once. CDR3 bases: TGTGCCAGCAGCCTAGACAGTGCATGGACGCAGTATTTT. The encoded protein is CASSLDSAWTQYF. This chain links TRBV14 with TRBJ2-3; the D gene is possibly TRBD1 (5 bases). V gave up 4 bases and J gave up 9 bases, with 14 bases separating them. There are 13 residues in the CDR3. Germline assignment: CDR1 SGHDN and CDR2 FVKESK. The full variable domain, completed using reference TRBV14 and TRBJ2-3, is EAGVTQFPSHSVIEKGQTVTLRCDPISGHDNLYWYRRVMGKEIKFLLHFVKESKQDESGMPNNRFLAERTGGTYSTLKVQPAELEDSGVYFCASSLDSAWTQYFGPGTRLTVL.

The V gene is TRBV19, the J gene TRBJ2-7, with TRBD1 matching over 7 bases. From germline, CDR1 is LNHDA and CDR2 SQIVND (reference sequence). CDR3 size: 14 residues. The V gene end was trimmed by 3 bases and the J gene end by 2 bases; junction bases not matched to a gene: 4. The CDR3 DNA reads TGTGCCAGTAGTATGTTTACAGGGGCCTACGAGCAGTACTTC. This gives the protein CASSMFTGAYEQYF.

The rearrangement joins TRBV4-2 to TRBJ2-4; TRBD2 is a possible D gene (6 bases). Germline V CDR1 and CDR2: LGHNA, YNFKEQ. CDR3 length: 15 amino acids. V lost 4 bases to trimming and J lost 8 bases, with 18 bases between them. The CDR3 spells CASSPQEGRADIQYF. In DNA, the CDR3 is TGTGCCAGCAGCCCGCAGGAGGGGAGAGCAGACATTCAGTACTTC.

The rearrangement links TRBV4-1 to TRBJ1-3, with D unresolved. The CDR3 length is 14 residues. Trimming took off 5 bases at V and 0 bases at J, with 8 bases between the two ends. Germline loops: CDR1 MGHRA, CDR2 YSYEKL. The DNA of the CDR3 is TGCGCCAGCAGCAAGATGAGCTCTGGAAACACCATATATTTT. Protein product: CASSKMSSGNTIYF.

The chain uses TRBV7-2 and TRBJ1-2, with 8 bases aligning to TRBD1. CDR1 and CDR2 from the germline V gene are SGHTA and FQGNSA. Trimming cost V 5 bases and J 2 bases; bases outside gene matches: 7. This CDR3 has 15 amino acids. For the CDR3, the DNA is TGTGCCAGCAGCCACAGGGGGAACCTAAACTATGGCTACACCTTC. It specifies CASSHRGNLNYGYTF.

The chain uses TRBV11-2 and TRBJ2-3, with TRBD1 matching over 10 bases. Losses at the gene ends were 6 bases for V and 8 bases for J; bases not matched to a gene: 14. Germline values: CDR1 SGHAT, CDR2 FQNNGV. The CDR3 runs 16 residues. The CDR3 nucleotides are TGTGCCAGCAGTTTTCCCGGGACAGGGGTTCAGGGTACGCAGTATTTT. Amino acids: CASSFPGTGVQGTQYF.